This T cell receptor beta chain was found in a study of blood T cell repertoires in COVID-19. Overall study context: Nucleic acid was either cDNA or gDNA, and it came from T cells, B-cell-depleted T cells, or PBMCs.

This table comes from immunoSEQ multiplex PCR, and its TCRdb copy is limited to in-frame clones, with some not included. The sample holds under 300,000 clones, 88% seen once. Germline-derived CDR1 and CDR2 are SGHTA and FQGNSA. V was cut by 1 base and J by 3 bases, with 15 bases left in between. CDR3 length: 16 amino acids. The sample comprised peripheral blood. The TCR comes from a woman in her thirties or forties who had recovered from COVID-19. The chain has TRBV7-2 and TRBJ1-2; a possible D gene is TRBD1 (5 bases). The CDR3 protein is CASSLGSGRVDYGYTF. CDR3 coding DNA: TGTGCCAGCAGCTTAGGATCGGGCAGGGTGGACTATGGCTACACCTTC.